Included here is one T cell receptor (beta chain) sequence, with context. CDR1 and CDR2 from the germline V gene are SQVTM and ANQGSEA. This CDR3 is built from 15 residues. Germline trimming cut 7 bases from V and 0 bases from J; bases unmatched to any gene: 3. This sample is part of a study of T cells in Graves' hyperthyroidism and ophthalmopathy. RNA transcripts were the template for amplifying TCR beta CDR3 regions. The TCR CDR3 first-round RT-PCR relied on the HTBI primer set. TCRdb fed the multiplex PCR reads into MiXCR, producing one record per CDR3 protein. The table lists hundreds of thousands of distinct CDR3 sequences, 17% of them singletons.

The receptor's source is a young woman with Graves' ophthalmopathy. The chain joins TRBV29-1 to TRBJ2-3; 14 nucleotides match TRBD2. Material for sequencing was blood. The CDR3 DNA reads as TGCAGCGCGGGACTAGCGGGGGTTAGCACAGATACGCAGTATTTT. Its protein product is CSAGLAGVSTDTQYF.